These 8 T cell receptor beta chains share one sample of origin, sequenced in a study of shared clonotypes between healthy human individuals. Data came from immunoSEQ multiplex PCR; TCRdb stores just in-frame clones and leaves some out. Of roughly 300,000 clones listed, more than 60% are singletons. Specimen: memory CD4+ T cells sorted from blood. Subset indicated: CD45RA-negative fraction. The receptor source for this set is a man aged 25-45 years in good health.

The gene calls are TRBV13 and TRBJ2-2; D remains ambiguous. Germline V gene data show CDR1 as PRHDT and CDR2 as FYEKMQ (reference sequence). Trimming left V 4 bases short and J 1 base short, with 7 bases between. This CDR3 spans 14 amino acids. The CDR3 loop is CASSSLGNTGELFF. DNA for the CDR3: TGTGCCAGCAGCTCCCTGGGGAACACCGGGGAGCTGTTTTTT.

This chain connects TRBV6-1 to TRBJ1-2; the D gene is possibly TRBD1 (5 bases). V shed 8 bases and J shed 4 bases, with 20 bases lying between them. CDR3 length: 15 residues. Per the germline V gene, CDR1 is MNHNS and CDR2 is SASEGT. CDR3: CASHSRGVRSYGYTF. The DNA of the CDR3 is TGTGCCAGCCATTCCCGAGGGGTTAGAAGCTATGGCTACACCTTC.

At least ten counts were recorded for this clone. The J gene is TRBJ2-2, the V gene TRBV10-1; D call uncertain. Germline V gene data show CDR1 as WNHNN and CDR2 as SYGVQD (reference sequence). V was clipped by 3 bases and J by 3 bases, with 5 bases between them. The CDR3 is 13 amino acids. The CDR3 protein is CASSDRYTGELFF. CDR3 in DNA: TGCGCCAGCAGTGACAGATACACCGGGGAGCTGTTTTTT.

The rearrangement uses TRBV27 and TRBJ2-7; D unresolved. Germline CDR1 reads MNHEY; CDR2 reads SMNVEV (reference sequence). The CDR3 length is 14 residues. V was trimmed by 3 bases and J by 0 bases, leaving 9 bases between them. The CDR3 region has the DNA TGTGCCAGCAGTTTTTCACTCAGCTCCTACGAGCAGTACTTC. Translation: CASSFSLSSYEQYF.

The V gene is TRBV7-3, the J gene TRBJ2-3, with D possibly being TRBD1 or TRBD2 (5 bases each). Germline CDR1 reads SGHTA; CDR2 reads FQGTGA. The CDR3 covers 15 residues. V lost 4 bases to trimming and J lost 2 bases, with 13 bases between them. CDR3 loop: CASSSRWGTTDTQYF. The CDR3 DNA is TGTGCCAGCAGCTCCAGGTGGGGGACCACAGATACGCAGTATTTT.

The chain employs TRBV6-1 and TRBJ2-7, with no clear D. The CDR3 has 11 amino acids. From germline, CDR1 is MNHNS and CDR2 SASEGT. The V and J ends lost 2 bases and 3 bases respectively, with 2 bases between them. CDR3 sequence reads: CASSEHYEQYF. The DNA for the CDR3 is TGTGCCAGCAGTGAACACTACGAGCAGTACTTC.

CDR3 sequence reads: CASSTGTGEIYGYTF. DNA of the CDR3: TGCGCCAGCAGCACGGGGACAGGAGAAATCTATGGCTACACCTTC. This chain connects TRBV5-1 to TRBJ1-2, with 8 nucleotides matching TRBD1. V lost 4 bases, J lost 4 bases, and 9 bases stayed unmatched. This CDR3 region has 15 residues. Germline CDR1 and CDR2: SGHRS and YFSETQ.

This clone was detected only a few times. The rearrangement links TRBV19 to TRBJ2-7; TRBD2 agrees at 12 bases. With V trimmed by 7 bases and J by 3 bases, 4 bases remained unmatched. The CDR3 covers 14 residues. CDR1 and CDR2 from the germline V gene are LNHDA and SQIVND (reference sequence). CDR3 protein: CASKRTSGDYEQYF. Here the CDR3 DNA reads TGTGCCAGTAAGAGGACTAGCGGGGACTACGAGCAGTACTTC.